A single sample is the source of the 28 T cell receptor beta chains below, sequenced in a study of T cell changes during pregnancy in multiple sclerosis (dated by TCRdb to between 2018 and 2021). Preparation of the library involved the immunoSEQ multiplex PCR assay. TCRdb carries this immuneACCESS record with in-frame sequences only. Its versions omit some clonotypes, under half of them owing to an unresolved V gene in the studies checked, with the rest unexplained. Recorded for this sample are roughly 70,000 clones; 91% of them occurred a single time. The top ten constitute approximately 2.5% of the sample. Sample: peripheral blood, taken in the first trimester of pregnancy. The receptors stem from a female donor with multiple sclerosis, enrolled in a pregnancy study.

J is TRBJ2-2 and V is TRBV27; 10 nucleotides match TRBD1. The CDR3 runs 17 residues. Per the germline V gene, CDR1 is MNHEY and CDR2 is SMNVEV (reference sequence). Losses at the gene ends were 6 bases for V and 7 bases for J; bases not matched to a gene: 14. The CDR3 DNA follows: TGTGCCAGCAGGACCCCGGCGGGACAGGGGAATGTCGGGGAGCTGTTTTTT. Its translation is CASRTPAGQGNVGELFF.

The V call is TRBV4-1, the J call TRBJ1-2; unclear D gene. V lost 0 bases, J lost 7 bases, and 15 bases lay in between. The germline CDR1 and CDR2 sequences are MGHRA and YSYEKL. This CDR3 comprises 15 residues. The CDR3 DNA is TGCGCCAGCAGCCAAGATGGCTGGCCAGGCAGTGGCTACACCTTC. Protein: CASSQDGWPGSGYTF.

The genes are TRBV2 and TRBJ2-2; TRBD1 matches 9 bases. Germline V gene data show CDR1 as SNHLY and CDR2 as FYNNEI. The CDR3 spans 14 residues. Trimming at V came to 8 bases and at J to 3 bases, leaving 4 bases not matched to a gene. The CDR3 nucleotides are TGTGCCAGCCGGACAGGGGCCGACACCGGGGAGCTGTTTTTT. It codes for CASRTGADTGELFF.

There are a few counts of this clone. The rearrangement joins TRBV30 to TRBJ1-6; 8 bases agree with TRBD1. Germline trimming cut 2 bases from V and 9 bases from J; bases unmatched to any gene: 15. Looked up from germline, CDR1 is GTSNPN and CDR2 is SVGIG (reference sequence). This CDR3 comprises 17 residues. The chain's CDR3 is CAWSPLLPGQAGSPLHF. CDR3 DNA: TGTGCCTGGAGTCCCCTTTTACCGGGACAGGCGGGTTCACCCCTCCACTTT.

The J gene is TRBJ1-4, the V gene TRBV19, with 9 bases aligning to TRBD1. The V and J ends lost 9 bases and 7 bases, in that order; junction bases with no gene match: 15. The CDR3 is made up of 16 amino acids. Per the germline V gene, CDR1 is LNHDA and CDR2 is SQIVND (reference sequence). Here the CDR3 reads CASRYPQGAGSEKLFF. The DNA of the CDR3 is TGTGCCAGCCGATATCCACAGGGGGCTGGGTCTGAAAAACTGTTTTTT.

The chain combines TRBV11-2 with TRBJ1-6; D gene uncertain. With 4 bases removed from V and 10 bases from J, the gap between germline ends came to 11 bases. Germline lookup yields CDR1 SGHAT and CDR2 FQNNGV. The CDR3 has 13 amino acids. The CDR3 spells CASSSARGSPLHF. CDR3 coding DNA: TGTGCCAGCAGCTCGGCCCGGGGATCACCCCTCCACTTT.

This chain uses TRBV5-1 with TRBJ1-2, with D uncertain. Per germline, CDR1 SGHRS and CDR2 YFSETQ. V lost 0 bases, J lost 6 bases, and 6 bases lay in between. The CDR3 spans 12 residues. The chain's CDR3 is CASSLELDGYTF. The CDR3 nucleotides are TGCGCCAGCAGCTTGGAACTCGATGGCTACACCTTC.

The rearrangement uses TRBV19 and TRBJ2-2; perhaps TRBD2 as D (6 bases). The CDR3 is 14 amino acids. Germline V CDR1 and CDR2: LNHDA, SQIVND (reference sequence). V lost 3 bases to trimming and J lost 5 bases, with 10 bases between them. The CDR3 sequence is CASSMRGKTGELFF. CDR3 bases: TGTGCCAGTAGTATGCGGGGCAAAACCGGGGAGCTGTTTTTT.

The sample holds a few counts of this clone. The chain combines TRBV29-1 with TRBJ1-1; no reliable D call. Germline-derived CDR1 and CDR2 are SQVTM and ANQGSEA. Trimming took 5 bases from V and 0 from J, leaving 7 bases between them. The CDR3 has 12 amino acids. Here the CDR3 DNA reads TGCAGCGTTTCCGGGATGAACACTGAAGCTTTCTTT. Translating it yields CSVSGMNTEAFF. The full variable domain, its missing parts supplied by reference TRBV29-1 and TRBJ1-1, is SAVISQKPSRDICQRGTSLTIQCQVDSQVTMMFWYRQQPGQSLTLIATANQGSEATYESGFVIDKFPISRPNLTFSTLTVSNMSPEDSSIYLCSVSGMNTEAFFGQGTRLTVV.

The rearrangement joins TRBV25-1 to TRBJ2-3, with 8 bases aligning to TRBD1. Germline assignment: CDR1 MGHDK and CDR2 SYGVNS. The CDR3 spans 18 residues. Germline trimming cut 2 bases from V and 3 bases from J; bases unmatched to any gene: 13. In nucleotides, the CDR3 is TGTGCCAGCAGTGAACTCGGACAGGGCAGGGGGTGGACAGATACGCAGTATTTT. As protein: CASSELGQGRGWTDTQYF.

V usage is TRBV20-1 and J usage is TRBJ1-1, with 7 bases identical to TRBD1. The length of the CDR3 is 11 residues. CDR1 DFQATT and CDR2 SNEGSKA come from the germline V gene (reference sequence). CDR3 loop: CRGQKNTEAFF. The CDR3 nucleotides are TGCAGGGGACAGAAGAACACTGAAGCTTTCTTT.

The chain uses TRBV9 and TRBJ1-3, with 10 nucleotides matching TRBD1. The germline CDR1 and CDR2 sequences are SGDLS and YYNGEE. This CDR3 contains 14 residues. V was clipped by 3 bases and J by 5 bases; unmatched bases: 2. The CDR3 spells CASSADRGRNTIYF. CDR3 coding DNA: TGTGCCAGCAGCGCGGACAGGGGGAGAAACACCATATATTTT.

This rearrangement joins TRBV18 to TRBJ1-5; tentatively, D is TRBD1 (5 bases). V was pared by 6 bases and J by 7 bases, with 16 bases between. CDR1 and CDR2 from the germline V gene are KGHSH and LQKENI. This CDR3 region has 14 residues. CDR3 bases: TGTGCCAGCTCGCCGGGCGGGGGGTTCCAGCCCCAGCATTTT. Amino acids: CASSPGGGFQPQHF.

The sample holds one count of this clone. The J gene is TRBJ2-2, the V gene TRBV2; tentative D call: TRBD2 (5 bases). V was pared by 4 bases and J by 6 bases, with 9 bases between. The CDR3 length is 13 residues. CDR1 is SNHLY and CDR2 is FYNNEI in the germline V gene. The CDR3 region has the DNA TGTGCCAGCAGTGGTTACGGGGCCGGGGAGCTGTTTTTT. This codes for CASSGYGAGELFF. Together with reference TRBV2 and TRBJ2-2, the CDR3 gives the full variable domain: EPEVTQTPSHQVTQMGQEVILRCVPISNHLYFYWYRQILGQKVEFLVSFYNNEISEKSEIFDDQFSVERPDGSNFTLKIRSTKLEDSAMYFCASSGYGAGELFFGEGSRLTVL.

V is TRBV5-4 and J is TRBJ1-2; 7 bases align to TRBD1. Losses at the gene ends were 2 bases for V and 2 bases for J; bases not matched to a gene: 3. Germline V lookup: CDR1 SGHNT, CDR2 YYREEE (reference sequence). CDR3 size: 14 residues. CDR3 DNA: TGTGCCAGCAGCTTCGGACAGGTCAACTATGGCTACACCTTC. This sequence encodes CASSFGQVNYGYTF.

J is TRBJ2-1 and V is TRBV5-4; 7 bases match TRBD2. J lost 6 bases, V lost 0 bases, and 12 bases had no gene match. Germline V CDR1 and CDR2: SGHNT, YYREEE (reference sequence). CDR3 length: 17 residues. The CDR3 DNA follows: TGTGCCAGCAGCTTGGAATTTTCGGCGGGAGTAACCAATGAGCAGTTCTTC. Protein product: CASSLEFSAGVTNEQFF.

This sequence joins TRBV7-3 and TRBJ2-5; 15 bases agree with TRBD2. The CDR3 contains 16 residues. Germline values: CDR1 SGHTA, CDR2 FQGTGA. The V segment lost 4 bases and the J segment 5 bases; nucleotides outside the gene matches: 5. The CDR3 loop is CASSYGLAGGSETQYF. The DNA for the CDR3 is TGTGCCAGCAGCTACGGACTAGCGGGAGGGAGCGAGACCCAGTACTTC. Combining the CDR3 with reference TRBV7-3 and TRBJ2-5 gives the whole variable domain GAGVSQTPSNKVTEKGKYVELRCDPISGHTALYWYRQSLGQGPEFLIYFQGTGAADDSGLPNDRFFAVRPEGSVSTLKIQRTERGDSAVYLCASSYGLAGGSETQYFGPGTRLLVL.

The chain couples TRBV6-1 to TRBJ2-1; 9 bases agree with TRBD2. Germline V CDR1 and CDR2: MNHNS, SASEGT. V was pared by 2 bases and J by 3 bases, with 5 bases of the junction left unmatched. The CDR3 is made up of 16 amino acids. For the CDR3, the DNA is TGTGCCAGCAGTGAATATCAAGCGGGGGGCTACAATGAGCAGTTCTTC. This translates into CASSEYQAGGYNEQFF.

The chain is built from TRBV27 and TRBJ1-4; D is unclear. This CDR3 contains 13 residues. V was shortened by 0 bases and J by 4 bases, with 3 bases between the two germline ends. Germline V gene sequence: CDR1 MNHEY, CDR2 SMNVEV (reference sequence). DNA for the CDR3: TGTGCCAGCAGTTTATCATATAATGAAAAACTGTTTTTT. Encoded protein: CASSLSYNEKLFF.

For the CDR3, the DNA is TGTGCCAGTAGTCCCCGGGGGGGCAAAGAGACCCAGTACTTC. Residues: CASSPRGGKETQYF. The V call is TRBV19, the J call TRBJ2-5; 8 bases are a match to TRBD2. Trimming at V came to 5 bases and at J to 3 bases, leaving 5 bases not matched to a gene. Germline lookup yields CDR1 LNHDA and CDR2 SQIVND (reference sequence). The CDR3 is made up of 14 amino acids.

The chain combines TRBV30 with TRBJ2-7; D unclear. The CDR3 is made up of 13 amino acids. Trimming stripped 2 bases from V and 6 bases from J, with 14 bases between. The V gene's germline CDR1 is GTSNPN and CDR2 SVGIG (reference sequence). The CDR3 region has the DNA TGTGCCTGGAGTTGGGCCGCCCCCACCGAGCAGTACTTC. Translation gives CAWSWAAPTEQYF.

The chain employs TRBV9 and TRBJ2-7, with 7 bases that match TRBD1. V lost 3 bases to trimming and J lost 5 bases; unmatched junction nucleotides: 8. This CDR3 comprises 14 residues. CDR1 is SGDLS, CDR2 YYNGEE, per germline. CDR3 residues: CASSAQQGMDEQYF. The CDR3 DNA follows: TGTGCCAGCAGCGCCCAACAGGGGATGGACGAGCAGTACTTC.

The chain joins TRBV2 to TRBJ2-5; D gene ambiguous. The J call is uncertain, as TRBJ2-7 better fits the DNA end. CDR3 length equals 11 residues. Germline values: CDR1 SNHLY, CDR2 FYNNEI. CDR3 sequence (DNA): TGTGCCAGCAGTATCGCCTCCGAGCAGTACTTC. Translating it yields CASSIASEQYF.

The chain carries TRBV6-5 and TRBJ2-7; maybe TRBD1 (5 bases). The CDR3 covers 13 residues. Germline V gene sequence: CDR1 MNHEY, CDR2 SVGAGI. Trimming took 6 bases from V and 3 from J, leaving 12 bases between them. CDR3 amino acids: CASSPGPDYEQYF. Here the CDR3 DNA reads TGTGCCAGCAGCCCAGGGCCCGACTACGAGCAGTACTTC.

This chain uses TRBV28 with TRBJ2-3, with a weak D call TRBD2 (6 bases). The germline V gene encodes CDR1 MDHEN and CDR2 SYDVKM. This CDR3 spans 14 amino acids. Trimming took 4 bases from V and 2 from J, leaving 10 bases between them. In DNA, the CDR3 is TGTGCCAGCAGTTCAGGCGGGATCACAGATACGCAGTATTTT. Translating it yields CASSSGGITDTQYF.

V gene TRBV5-1 combines with J gene TRBJ2-4; 7 nucleotides line up with TRBD2. V shed 0 bases and J 7 bases; nucleotides not matched to a gene: 4. The CDR3 length is 14 residues. Looked up from germline, CDR1 is SGHRS and CDR2 is YFSETQ. The CDR3 bases are TGCGCCAGCAGCTTGGAGGGTAGCGGGAACATTCAGTACTTC. Translation gives CASSLEGSGNIQYF.

The J gene is TRBJ1-5, the V gene TRBV6-6; TRBD1 matches at 9 bases. V shed 6 bases, J shed 1 base, and the junction held 4 bases outside the gene matches. The CDR3 consists of 15 residues. CDR1 is MNHNY, CDR2 SVGAGI, per germline (reference sequence). The chain's CDR3 is CASSRDRGSNQPQHF. CDR3 nucleotide sequence: TGTGCCAGCAGCCGTGACAGGGGGAGCAATCAGCCCCAGCATTTT.

The V and J genes are TRBV9 and TRBJ2-1; TRBD2 might be the D (5 bases). Looked up from germline, CDR1 is SGDLS and CDR2 is YYNGEE. V was shortened by 0 bases and J by 7 bases, with 11 bases between the two germline ends. The length of the CDR3 is 14 residues. CDR3 sequence (DNA): TGTGCCAGCAGCGTAGAGAGGGCTGGGAATGAGCAGTTCTTC. Translated: CASSVERAGNEQFF. The full variable domain, its missing parts supplied by reference TRBV9 and TRBJ2-1, is DSGVTQTPKHLITATGQRVTLRCSPRSGDLSVYWYQQSLDQGLQFLIQYYNGEERAKGNILERFSAQQFPDLHSELNLSSLELGDSALYFCASSVERAGNEQFFGPGTRLTVL.